This T cell receptor beta chain was profiled in a study of cytomegalovirus exposure and HLA in healthy donors. With 60 Vbeta and 13 Jbeta primers, the PCR was carried out. Data came from immunoSEQ multiplex PCR; TCRdb stores just in-frame clones and leaves some out. The specimen's table records tens of thousands of clones. The CDR3 sequence is 11 residues long. Germline assignment: CDR1 MDHEN and CDR2 SYDVKM. V shed 4 bases and J shed 5 bases, with 6 bases lying between them. The chain employs TRBV28 and TRBJ2-7; D gene unclear. The sample taken for sequencing was PBMCs. The sequence was collected from a woman aged 40 to 50 in good health and CMV-seropositive. The CDR3 coding sequence is TGTGCCAGCAGTTCCGTCGACGAGCAGTACTTC. Its protein product is CASSSVDEQYF. Using reference TRBV28 and TRBJ2-7 for the parts outside the CDR3, the full variable domain is DVKVTQSSRYLVKRTGEKVFLECVQDMDHENMFWYRQDPGLGLRLIYFSYDVKMKEKGDIPEGYSVSREKKERFSLILESASTNQTSMYLCASSSVDEQYFGPGTRLTVT.